This passage covers 9 T cell receptor beta chains from one sample sequenced in a study of identical twins. TCRdb passed the 5' RACE reads through MiXCR, listing each CDR3 protein once. Of about 530,000 distinct CDR3 sequences listed, 13% to 15% are singletons. These data were also reused for a study on yellow fever vaccine responses in identical twins.

The sample was CD4+ T cells sorted from blood. Receptors were obtained from a woman aged 18 to 35 in good health.

This clonotype was detected a few times. The rearrangement links TRBV10-2 to TRBJ2-7; 7 nucleotides align to TRBD1. V shed 7 bases, J shed 0 bases, and the junction held 6 bases outside the gene matches. The germline CDR1 and CDR2 sequences are WSHSY and SAAADI. This CDR3 is 14 amino acids long. CDR3 in amino acids: CASTGTANSYEQYF. The CDR3 DNA is TGCGCCAGCACGGGGACAGCCAACTCCTACGAGCAGTACTTC.

This clonotype was seen a few times. The V gene is TRBV12-3 or TRBV12-4, the J gene TRBJ2-7, with 9 bases identical to TRBD1. This CDR3 has 14 amino acids. The V and J ends lost 3 bases and 7 bases, in that order; junction bases with no gene match: 7. This chain's CDR3 is CASSLGTGLREQYF. The CDR3, as DNA: TGTGCCAGCAGTTTGGGGACAGGGTTGCGGGAGCAGTACTTC.

This chain connects TRBV11-2 to TRBJ2-1; D remains ambiguous. Trimming pared 1 base from V and 7 bases from J, leaving 14 bases between. The CDR3 length is 15 residues. The germline V gene encodes CDR1 SGHAT and CDR2 FQNNGV. CDR3 coding DNA: TGTGCCAGCAGCTTAGTCTCCTGGGATAGGAATGAGCAGTTCTTC. As protein: CASSLVSWDRNEQFF. The complete variable domain, with remaining parts taken from reference TRBV11-2 and TRBJ2-1, reads EAGVAQSPRYKIIEKRQSVAFWCNPISGHATLYWYQQILGQGPKLLIQFQNNGVVDDSQLPKDRFSAERLKGVDSTLKIQPAKLEDSAVYLCASSLVSWDRNEQFFGPGTRLTVL.

This chain's CDR3 is CASSVDTTYEQYF. CDR3 DNA: TGTGCCAGCAGCGTGGACACTACCTACGAGCAGTACTTC. The V call is TRBV25-1, the J call TRBJ2-7; possibly TRBD1 for D (5 bases). CDR1 is MGHDK and CDR2 is SYGVNS in the germline V gene. Trimming pared 6 bases from V and 2 bases from J, leaving 11 bases between. CDR3 length: 13 residues.

This clonotype was found a few times. The genes are TRBV5-1 and TRBJ1-2; D remains unclear. The CDR3 spans 15 residues. Germline CDR1 SGHRS, CDR2 YFSETQ. Trimming stripped 5 bases from V and 3 bases from J, with 17 bases between. The CDR3 protein is CASRQGRVPDYGYTF. The CDR3 nucleotides are TGCGCCAGCAGACAAGGAAGGGTACCGGACTATGGCTACACCTTC. The full variable domain, with the rest looked up from reference TRBV5-1 and TRBJ1-2, is KAGVTQTPRYLIKTRGQQVTLSCSPISGHRSVSWYQQTPGQGLQFLFEYFSETQRNKGNFPGRFSGRQFSNSRSEMNVSTLELGDSALYLCASRQGRVPDYGYTFGSGTRLTVV.

The table lists this clonotype with a few counts. At one boundary the junction diverges from the germline segment, which might be a read error. The chain employs TRBV12-3 or TRBV12-4 and TRBJ2-1; D might be TRBD2 (5 bases). This CDR3 has 14 amino acids. CDR3 sequence: CATYTGFSDNEQFF. The DNA for the CDR3 is TGTGCCACTTACACGGGGTTCTCCGACAATGAGCAGTTCTTC.

The chain joins TRBV24-1 to TRBJ2-5, with 9 bases matching TRBD2. CDR1 KGHDR and CDR2 SFDVKD come from the germline V gene. The CDR3 is made up of 15 amino acids. J gave up 2 bases and V 5 bases, and 5 bases lay outside the gene matches. The CDR3 DNA sequence: TGTGCCACCAGTGCGACTAGCGGAGCGCAAGAGACCCAGTACTTC. Protein sequence: CATSATSGAQETQYF.

V and J are TRBV2 and TRBJ2-7; D gene unclear. Germline lookup yields CDR1 SNHLY and CDR2 FYNNEI. V gave up 10 bases and J gave up 2 bases, with 15 bases separating them. The CDR3 has 13 residues. CDR3 sequence reads: CATSRSVTYEQYV. DNA for the CDR3: TGTGCCACCTCCCGGTCTGTGACCTACGAGCAGTACGTC.

V is TRBV14 and J is TRBJ2-7; TRBD2 matches at 7 bases. Trimming at V came to 4 bases and at J to 3 bases, leaving 9 bases not matched to a gene. The V gene's germline CDR1 is SGHDN and CDR2 FVKESK. This CDR3 is 15 amino acids long. In DNA form, the CDR3 reads TGTGCCAGCAGCCCACCTAGCGGCCCCGTCTACGAGCAGTACTTC. Residues: CASSPPSGPVYEQYF.